The 16 T cell receptor beta chains presented below share a single source sample, sequenced in a study of control samples from healthy donors and cancer patients. Only in-frame clones appear in the TCRdb table, and some are missing; sequencing was by immunoSEQ multiplex PCR. The profile shows roughly 100,000 clones, around 88% of them singletons. The sequencing sample was made of blood. Receptors were obtained from a man aged 30 to 39 in good health.

The J gene is TRBJ2-7, the V gene TRBV18, with 7 bases aligning to TRBD1. This CDR3 comprises 15 residues. The V gene's germline CDR1 is KGHSH and CDR2 LQKENI. J lost 0 bases, V lost 6 bases, and 8 bases had no gene match. CDR3 sequence reads: CASSLLRQGSYEQYF. As DNA, the CDR3 is TGTGCCAGCTCGCTACTTCGACAGGGCTCCTACGAGCAGTACTTC.

This sequence joins TRBV3-1 (or the pseudogene TRBV3-2) and TRBJ1-2, with 10 bases that match TRBD1. CDR3 size: 15 residues. Unmatched junction bases numbered 3, after V lost 1 base and J lost 4 bases. Germline CDR1 LGHDT, CDR2 YNNKEL (reference sequence). The CDR3 protein is CASSQGQGAVYGYTF. The CDR3 DNA reads TGTGCCAGCAGCCAAGGACAGGGGGCTGTCTATGGCTACACCTTC.

This chain links TRBV6-8 with TRBJ1-5; tentatively, D is TRBD1 (6 bases). This CDR3 has 20 residues. V gave up 4 bases and J gave up 1 base, with 26 bases separating them. Germline CDR1 and CDR2: MNHGY and SAAAGT. CDR3 sequence: CASSSPSRGGAKLSNQPQHF. CDR3 sequence (DNA): TGTGCCAGCAGTTCACCCTCCCGGGGGGGCGCAAAGTTAAGCAATCAGCCCCAGCATTTT.

Turning to this clone: The same CDR3 can be traced to other DNA sequences in this sample. The rearrangement uses TRBV5-1 and TRBJ2-2; 9 bases agree with TRBD1. V shed 4 bases and J 4 bases; nucleotides not matched to a gene: 5. The CDR3 has 15 amino acids. CDR1 is SGHRS and CDR2 is YFSETQ in the germline V gene. The CDR3 protein is CASSVTGGGTGELFF. CDR3 nucleotides: TGCGCCAGCAGCGTGACAGGGGGTGGCACCGGGGAGCTGTTTTTT.

This chain uses TRBV18 with TRBJ2-1, with TRBD2 identical over 8 bases. The V gene's germline CDR1 is KGHSH and CDR2 LQKENI. Trimming cost V 0 bases and J 6 bases; bases outside gene matches: 4. There are 15 residues in the CDR3. The CDR3 loop is CASSPPSGIGNEQFF. For the CDR3, the DNA is TGTGCCAGCTCACCACCTAGCGGGATAGGCAATGAGCAGTTCTTC.

The chain employs TRBV19 and TRBJ2-2; 9 bases line up with TRBD2. The CDR3 consists of 16 residues. In germline, CDR1 is LNHDA, CDR2 SQIVND (reference sequence). Losses at the gene ends were 6 bases for V and 5 bases for J; bases not matched to a gene: 10. The CDR3 DNA sequence: TGTGCCAGTAGCCCCCCGGGACTAGCTCTTACCGGGGAGCTGTTTTTT. Amino acids: CASSPPGLALTGELFF.

The chain carries TRBV7-3 and TRBJ2-7; 7 bases are a match to TRBD1. Germline-derived CDR1 and CDR2 are SGHTA and FQGTGA. The CDR3 length is 13 residues. Germline trimming cut 4 bases from V and 5 bases from J; bases unmatched to any gene: 5. The CDR3 is CASSSGQVNEQYF. CDR3 nucleotides: TGTGCCAGCAGCTCCGGACAGGTCAACGAGCAGTACTTC.

The chain couples TRBV5-6 to TRBJ2-7, with D perhaps TRBD2 (6 bases). This CDR3 contains 16 residues. The ends were cut back, 0 bases at V and 0 bases at J, with 13 bases in the middle. Per the germline V gene, CDR1 is SGHDT and CDR2 is YYEEEE. The CDR3 DNA is TGTGCCAGCAGCTTGGTTTACTGGCGGGACTCCTACGAGCAGTACTTC. It encodes CASSLVYWRDSYEQYF.

This clone came up once. V is TRBV29-1 and J is TRBJ1-1, with a possible D match to TRBD1 (6 bases). The CDR3 contains 16 residues. V lost 5 bases and J lost 1, with 20 bases in between. Germline CDR1 SQVTM, CDR2 ANQGSEA. The CDR3 is CSVFGSLIRGNTEAFF. The CDR3 DNA sequence: TGCAGCGTTTTTGGCTCGTTGATCAGGGGGAACACTGAAGCTTTCTTT.

The CDR3 protein is CASSQDIGIGKEKLFF. CDR3 DNA sequence: TGTGCCAGCAGCCAAGATATCGGGATCGGTAAGGAAAAACTGTTTTTT. The chain combines TRBV4-2 with TRBJ1-4; D remains ambiguous. The CDR3 is 16 amino acids. The V and J ends lost 0 bases and 8 bases respectively, with 16 bases between them. The V gene's germline CDR1 is LGHNA and CDR2 YNFKEQ.

As to this clone: Other DNA sequences from this sample encode an identical CDR3 as well. This chain uses TRBV2 with TRBJ2-7; maybe TRBD1 (6 bases). Germline values: CDR1 SNHLY, CDR2 FYNNEI. Deletions cut 6 bases from V and 2 bases from J, with 8 bases between. This CDR3 is 12 amino acids long. For the CDR3, the DNA is TGTGCCAGCAGGACAGGAACCTACGAGCAGTACTTC. This sequence encodes CASRTGTYEQYF. The whole variable domain, filled in from reference TRBV2 and TRBJ2-7, reads EPEVTQTPSHQVTQMGQEVILRCVPISNHLYFYWYRQILGQKVEFLVSFYNNEISEKSEIFDDQFSVERPDGSNFTLKIRSTKLEDSAMYFCASRTGTYEQYFGPGTRLTVT.

The CDR3 nucleotides are TGTGCCAGCAGTTCTCCGACTAGCGGGAGGTACGAGCAGTACTTC. Its translation is CASSSPTSGRYEQYF. This chain uses TRBV27 with TRBJ2-7; 13 nucleotides align to TRBD2. CDR3 length: 15 residues. Germline CDR1 and CDR2: MNHEY and SMNVEV (reference sequence). V lost 4 bases to trimming and J lost 4 bases; unmatched junction nucleotides: 4.

This sequence joins TRBV19 and TRBJ2-5, with D unresolved. The CDR3 contains 14 residues. Looked up from germline, CDR1 is LNHDA and CDR2 is SQIVND (reference sequence). V lost 6 bases and J 2 bases, leaving 13 bases between the germline ends. The CDR3 DNA follows: TGTGCCAGTAGACGAGAAATCGGTCAAGAGACCCAGTACTTC. It is translated as CASRREIGQETQYF.

The chain couples TRBV6-6 to TRBJ2-7; TRBD1 agrees at 8 bases. The ends lost 7 bases at V and 2 bases at J; junction bases unmatched: 7. CDR1 is MNHNY, CDR2 SVGAGI, per germline (reference sequence). The CDR3 has 14 residues. This CDR3 is CASNDRGSPYEQYF. The DNA for the CDR3 is TGTGCCAGCAACGACAGGGGTTCCCCCTACGAGCAGTACTTC.

The J gene is TRBJ1-2, the V gene TRBV5-3, with 7 bases lining up with TRBD1. TRBV5-3 is assigned to the ORF class and has an uncertain function. There are 16 residues in the CDR3. V trimming: 4 bases; J trimming: 4 bases; junction bases outside the gene matches: 13. Here the CDR3 reads CARSVDPKTGIYGYTF. The CDR3 DNA is TGTGCCAGAAGCGTAGACCCCAAGACAGGGATCTATGGCTACACCTTC.

V gene TRBV29-1 combines with J gene TRBJ2-5; possibly TRBD1 for D (5 bases). The CDR3 covers 13 residues. V was cut by 7 bases and J by 0 bases, with 12 bases left in between. In germline, CDR1 is SQVTM, CDR2 ANQGSEA. CDR3 protein: CSGATGHQETQYF. In DNA, the CDR3 is TGCAGCGGGGCAACAGGTCACCAAGAGACCCAGTACTTC.